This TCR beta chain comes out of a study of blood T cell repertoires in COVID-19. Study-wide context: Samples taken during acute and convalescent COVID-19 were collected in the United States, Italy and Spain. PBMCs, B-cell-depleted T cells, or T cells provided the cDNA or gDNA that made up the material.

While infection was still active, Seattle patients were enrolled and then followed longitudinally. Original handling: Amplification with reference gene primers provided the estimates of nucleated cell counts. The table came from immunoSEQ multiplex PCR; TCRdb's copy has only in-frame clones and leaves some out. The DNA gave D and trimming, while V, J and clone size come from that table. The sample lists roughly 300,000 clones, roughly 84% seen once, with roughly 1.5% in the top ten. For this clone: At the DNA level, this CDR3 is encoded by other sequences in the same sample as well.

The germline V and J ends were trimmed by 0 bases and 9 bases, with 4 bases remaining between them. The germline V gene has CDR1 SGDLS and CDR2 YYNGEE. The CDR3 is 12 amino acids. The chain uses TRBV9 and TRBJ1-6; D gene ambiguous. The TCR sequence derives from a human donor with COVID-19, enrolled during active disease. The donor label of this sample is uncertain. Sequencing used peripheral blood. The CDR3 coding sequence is TGTGCCAGCAGCGTAGCCGGTTCACCCCTCCACTTT. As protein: CASSVAGSPLHF.